A selection of T cell receptor beta chains follows, all from one sample in a study of brain T cells in children with intractable seizures. Method: immunoSEQ multiplex PCR; TCRdb's copy keeps in-frame clones and lacks some. The sample comprises approximately 330,000 clones, 93% of which are singletons, and about 5.8% rests with the top ten. The sample here was peripheral blood, taken 4 to 5 months after surgery. These TCRs come from a boy under three years old with tuberous sclerosis and intractable seizures. Each CDR3 is given with its conserved first and last residue. The D gene is left open where the match is weak. For some rows the clone size is stated as once, few or many, or as a class when expanded; others skip it.

D gene,V gene,J gene,clone size,CDR3 protein,CDR3 DNA
NA,TRBV3-1/TRBV3-2,TRBJ1-3,NA,CASSQDPGELSGNTIYF,TGTGCCAGCAGCCAAGATCCCGGGGAACTCTCTGGAAACACCATATATTTT
NA,TRBV7-6,TRBJ2-3,NA,CASSLAEQDTQYF,TGTGCCAGCAGCTTAGCGGAGCAAGATACGCAGTATTTT
NA,TRBV11-3,TRBJ2-7,NA,CASSLAPGPPSYEQYF,TGTGCCAGCAGCTTAGCTCCGGGACCGCCCTCCTACGAGCAGTACTTC
TRBD1,TRBV23-1,TRBJ2-2,NA,CASSQSVRDRGIGGGELFF,TGCGCCAGCAGTCAATCGGTCCGGGACAGAGGTATAGGTGGCGGGGAGCTGTTTTTT
NA,TRBV24-1,TRBJ1-1,once,CATSEGRATEAFF,TGTGCCACCAGCGAGGGGAGGGCAACTGAAGCTTTCTTT
NA,TRBV7-9,TRBJ1-2,NA,CASSLGIGEYGYTF,TGTGCCAGCAGCTTGGGAATAGGGGAATATGGCTACACCTTC
NA,TRBV7-9,TRBJ2-7,NA,CASSLVGQSPSYEQYF,TGTGCCAGCAGCTTAGTGGGGCAGTCCCCCTCCTACGAGCAGTACTTC
TRBD2,TRBV7-2,TRBJ2-1,NA,CASSFRTSGSLGYNEQFF,TGTGCCAGCAGCTTCCGGACTAGCGGGAGCCTAGGGTACAATGAGCAGTTCTTC
NA,TRBV12-3/TRBV12-4,TRBJ1-3,NA,CASRYDSGNTIYF,TGTGCCAGCAGGTATGACTCTGGAAACACCATATATTTT
NA,TRBV27,TRBJ1-1,once,CASSFKGRLNTEAFF,TGTGCCAGCAGTTTTAAGGGACGGCTGAACACTGAAGCTTTCTTT
TRBD2,TRBV10-3,TRBJ2-5,once,CAIRGERGDTYQETQYF,TGTGCCATCAGGGGGGAGCGGGGGGACACCTACCAAGAGACCCAGTACTTC
TRBD1,TRBV19,TRBJ1-1,NA,CASSGTGTEAFF,TGTGCCAGTAGTGGGACAGGCACTGAAGCTTTCTTT
NA,TRBV18,TRBJ2-2,NA,CASSQRQTTGELFF,TGTGCCAGCTCGCAAAGACAGACCACCGGGGAGCTGTTTTTT
NA,TRBV6-1,TRBJ1-6,once,CASSEGWGSNSPLHF,TGTGCCAGCAGTGAAGGCTGGGGGTCGAATTCACCCCTCCACTTT
NA,TRBV24-1,TRBJ2-3,NA,CATSDFRTDTQYF,TGTGCCACCAGTGATTTCCGTACAGATACGCAGTATTTT
NA,TRBV25-1,TRBJ2-7,NA,CASPLSESFPPYEQYF,TGTGCCAGCCCTCTGTCTGAGTCCTTTCCCCCCTACGAGCAGTACTTC
NA,TRBV6-5,TRBJ2-2,NA,CASSWRGRNGELFF,TGTGCCAGCTCGTGGAGGGGGCGCAACGGGGAGCTGTTTTTT
TRBD1,TRBV12-5,TRBJ2-3,NA,CASGDGTGYADTQYF,TGTGCTAGTGGGGACGGGACAGGGTACGCAGATACGCAGTATTTT
NA,TRBV4-1,TRBJ1-6,NA,CASSQVGGSNSPLHF,TGCGCCAGCAGCCAAGTAGGGGGTAGTAATTCACCCCTCCACTTT
TRBD1,TRBV11-3,TRBJ2-7,NA,CASSFPGQGAEQYF,TGTGCCAGCAGCTTTCCGGGACAGGGCGCCGAGCAGTACTTC
TRBD1,TRBV11-1,TRBJ1-1,few,CASRNRGTEAFF,TGTGCCAGCAGAAACAGGGGAACTGAAGCTTTCTTT
NA,TRBV19,TRBJ2-2,NA,CASSMEAGWAGELFF,TGTGCCAGTAGTATGGAGGCAGGGTGGGCCGGGGAGCTGTTTTTT
TRBD2,TRBV5-1,TRBJ2-1,NA,CASSLRGGSYNEQFF,TGCGCCAGCAGCTTGCGGGGGGGCTCCTACAATGAGCAGTTCTTC
TRBD2,TRBV4-1,TRBJ2-1,NA,CASSQEGLLYNEQFF,TGCGCCAGCAGCCAAGAGGGACTACTGTACAATGAGCAGTTCTTC
NA,TRBV7-3,TRBJ2-2,NA,CASSLRGGLNTGELFF,TGTGCCAGCAGCTTAAGGGGTGGCTTGAACACCGGGGAGCTGTTTTTT
TRBD1,TRBV2,TRBJ2-1,NA,CASTRDRGHEQFF,TGTGCCAGCACCAGGGACAGGGGCCATGAGCAGTTCTTC
NA,TRBV12-3/TRBV12-4,TRBJ1-6,NA,CASSNGNSPLHF,TGTGCCAGCAGTAATGGTAATTCACCCCTCCACTTT